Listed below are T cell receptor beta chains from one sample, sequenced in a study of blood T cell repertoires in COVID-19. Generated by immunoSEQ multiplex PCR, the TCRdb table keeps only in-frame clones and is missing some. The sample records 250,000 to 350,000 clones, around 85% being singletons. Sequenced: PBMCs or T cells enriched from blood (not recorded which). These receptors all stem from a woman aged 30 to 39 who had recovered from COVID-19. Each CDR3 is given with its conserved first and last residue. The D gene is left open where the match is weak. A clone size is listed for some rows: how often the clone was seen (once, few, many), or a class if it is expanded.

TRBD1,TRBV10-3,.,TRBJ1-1,TGTGCCATCTCTTTGGGGGGACAGACTTTGAACACTGAAGCTTTCTTT,CAISLGGQTLNTEAFF
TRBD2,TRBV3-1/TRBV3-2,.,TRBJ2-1,TGTGCCAGCAGCCAAGTCATGTCTAGCGGGGGCCGTGAGCAGTTCTTC,CASSQVMSSGGREQFF
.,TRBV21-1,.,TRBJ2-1,TGTGCCAGCAGCAGGGGCAGGGGGTCGGAGGGGCAGTTCTTC,CASSRGRGSEGQFF
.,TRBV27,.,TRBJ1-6,TGTGCCAGCAGTTTGAGTGGAGATTCACCCCTCCACTTT,CASSLSGDSPLHF
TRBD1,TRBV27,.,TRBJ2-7,TGTGCCAGCAGTTCGGACAGGGGGCACTACGAGCAGTACTTC,CASSSDRGHYEQYF
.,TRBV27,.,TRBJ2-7,TGTGCCAGCAGTCTCAAGCCCCGGGACTACGAGCAGTACTTC,CASSLKPRDYEQYF
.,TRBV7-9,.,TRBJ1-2,TGTGCCAGCAGCTCTGGACAGCCTAATCCCCTTCCCTATGGCTACACCTTC,CASSSGQPNPLPYGYTF
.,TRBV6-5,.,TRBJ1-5,TGTGCCAGCAGTTACTCCGCAGGCACGCCCCAGCATTTT,CASSYSAGTPQHF
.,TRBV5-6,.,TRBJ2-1,TGTGCCAGCAGCAAGACTATTCGGAGCCAAAATGAGCAGTTCTTC,CASSKTIRSQNEQFF
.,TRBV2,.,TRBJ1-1,TGTGCCAGCAGGCCGAATGGGAGTGGGGGGTCTTTAGCTTTCTTT,CASRPNGSGGSLAFF
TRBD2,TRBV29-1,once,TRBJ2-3,TGCAGCGTTGAAGATAGACTAGCGGGCCAGGCAGATACGCAGTATTTT,CSVEDRLAGQADTQYF
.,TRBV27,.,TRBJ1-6,TGTGCCAGCAGTGACAAATCGAGCTCCTATAATTCACCCCTCCACTTT,CASSDKSSSYNSPLHF
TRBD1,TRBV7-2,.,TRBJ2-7,TGTGCCAGCAGCCCGGACAGGTCTGAGTCCTACGAGCAGTACTTC,CASSPDRSESYEQYF
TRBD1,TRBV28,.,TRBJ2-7,TGTGCCAGCAGTTCCCCGACAGGGTTTCTCGAGCAGTACTTC,CASSSPTGFLEQYF